A selection of T cell receptor beta chains follows, all from one sample in a study of long-term antiretroviral therapy in people with HIV. This table comes from immunoSEQ multiplex PCR, and its TCRdb copy is limited to in-frame clones, with some not included. The sample contains roughly 21,000 clones, roughly 84% of which appear only once. The sequenced sample was unsorted PBMCs, obtained 0.2 years before starting antiretroviral therapy. The receptors come from a man aged 18 to 29 with HIV. Both conserved end residues are part of each CDR3. The D gene is left open where the match is weak. The listing skips clone size in some rows; elsewhere it reads once, few, many or a size class.

>NA|NA|TRBJ1-1|TRBV29-1
TGCAGCGCAGAACGGGGGACGAACACTGAAGCTTTCTTT
CSAERGTNTEAFF
>NA|TRBD1|TRBJ1-6|TRBV6-1
TGTGCCAGCAGTGCCAACAGGGGAAAAACCTATAATTCACCCCTCCACTTT
CASSANRGKTYNSPLHF
>NA|NA|TRBJ1-2|TRBV29-1
TGCAGCGTTCTGGGGCTGTCTGGGATCTTCAACTATGGCTACACCTTC
CSVLGLSGIFNYGYTF
>few|NA|TRBJ2-1|TRBV19
TGTGCCACCTGGGGGGAACCCAATGAGCAGTTCTTC
CATWGEPNEQFF
>NA|NA|TRBJ2-1|TRBV9
TGTGCCAGCAGCGTAGTTGGCGATGAGCAGTTCTTC
CASSVVGDEQFF
>once|NA|TRBJ1-1|TRBV7-2
TGTGCCAGCAGCCTCCGCCGTCCGAACACTGAAGCTTTCTTT
CASSLRRPNTEAFF
>NA|NA|TRBJ2-7|TRBV6-6
TGTGCCAGCAGGCTACTGGTCGGGCCCCAGGAATACGAGCAGTACTTC
CASRLLVGPQEYEQYF
>NA|NA|TRBJ1-2|TRBV7-8
TGTGCCAGCAGCCCCCTGGGAGGGGGGAGGAACTATGGCTACACCTTC
CASSPLGGGRNYGYTF
>NA|NA|TRBJ1-2|TRBV29-1
TGCAGCGTTGTTGTACCTTCGGGGGGCTACACCTTC
CSVVVPSGGYTF
>few|NA|TRBJ2-2|TRBV7-9
TGTGCCAGCAGTTTCTCCAGAGACACCGGGGAGCTGTTTTTT
CASSFSRDTGELFF
>NA|NA|TRBJ1-2|TRBV4-3
TGCGCCAGCAGCCAAGTCGCGGGCTATGGCTACACCTTC
CASSQVAGYGYTF
>NA|TRBD1|TRBJ1-6|TRBV5-6
TGTGCCAGCAGCGAAGACAGGGGGCTTGTTCGTTCACCCCTCCACTTT
CASSEDRGLVRSPLHF
>NA|NA|TRBJ1-2|TRBV5-1
TGCGCCAGCAGCTTGTCGGGCAGGGAGGGAGGTGGCTACACCTTC
CASSLSGREGGGYTF
>NA|NA|TRBJ2-3|TRBV30
TGTGCCTGGAGTAGGCAGGGAGCAGATACGCAGTATTTT
CAWSRQGADTQYF
>NA|TRBD2|TRBJ2-7|TRBV2
TGTGCCAGCAATCAGATCGCTAGCGGGGGCTACGAGCAGTACTTC
CASNQIASGGYEQYF
>NA|TRBD1|TRBJ1-2|TRBV7-2
TGTGCCAGCAGCTGGGACAGAACTAACTATGGCTACACCTTC
CASSWDRTNYGYTF
>NA|NA|TRBJ2-7|TRBV4-1
TGCGCCAGCAGCCAGGCGATCCTCGGGGGCGAGCAGTACTTC
CASSQAILGGEQYF
>NA|NA|TRBJ2-1|TRBV5-4
TGTGCCACCGAAGGAGAGTACAATGAGCAGTTCTTC
CATEGEYNEQFF
>NA|TRBD1|TRBJ1-1|TRBV7-9
TGTGCCAGCAGCCCCGTGACAGGGGGCTTGAACACTGAAGCTTTCTTT
CASSPVTGGLNTEAFF
>NA|TRBD1|TRBJ1-4|TRBV5-1
TGCGCCAGCTCACAGGGGGCGCGGGAAAAACTGTTTTTT
CASSQGAREKLFF
>once|NA|TRBJ2-7|TRBV30
TGTGCCTGGAGTGTCAGTGGGTATCCACCTTTCGGCGAGCAGTACTTC
CAWSVSGYPPFGEQYF
>NA|NA|TRBJ1-1|TRBV5-1
TGCGCCAGTCGCAGGGGTCAAACTGAAGCTTTCTTT
CASRRGQTEAFF
>NA|NA|TRBJ2-1|TRBV12-5
TGTGCTAGTTCCGTGCAGTTCTACAATGAGCAGTTCTTC
CASSVQFYNEQFF
>NA|NA|TRBJ2-5|TRBV4-1
TGCGCCAGCAGCCAAGTTGCGGGGTATCAAGAGACCCAGTACTTC
CASSQVAGYQETQYF
>NA|NA|TRBJ2-2|TRBV15
TGTGCCACCTCTCTTGACACCGGGGAGCTGTTTTTT
CATSLDTGELFF
>NA|TRBD1|TRBJ1-3|TRBV7-2
TGTGCCAGCAGCTTGGCAGGGGGCAGGGGAAACACCATATATTTT
CASSLAGGRGNTIYF
>NA|NA|TRBJ1-5|TRBV30
TGTGCCTGGAGGGGGAAAGGGAGTCAGCCCCAGCATTTT
CAWRGKGSQPQHF
>few|NA|TRBJ2-7|TRBV25-1
TGTGCCAGCAGTGACTCGACCGGACTTCTGGTCCAGGAAGAGCAGTACTTC
CASSDSTGLLVQEEQYF
>NA|NA|TRBJ2-5|TRBV7-6
TGTGCCAGCAGCGGAGCCGGGAAAGAGCGAGAGACCCAGTACTTC
CASSGAGKERETQYF
>NA|TRBD1|TRBJ2-2|TRBV4-1
TGCGCCAGCAGCCAGCCGGGACAGGACACCGGGGAGCTGTTTTTT
CASSQPGQDTGELFF
>NA|NA|TRBJ2-7|TRBV9
TGTGCCAGCAGCGTAGCGGTCCGCTCCTACGAGCAGTACTTC
CASSVAVRSYEQYF
>NA|NA|TRBJ2-2|TRBV7-9
TGTGCCAGCAGCTTAGCGGAGGAGCTGTTTTTT
CASSLAEELFF
>NA|NA|TRBJ2-6|TRBV30
TGTGCCTGGAGTGTTAGGGTATCTGGGGCCAACGTCCTGACTTTC
CAWSVRVSGANVLTF
>NA|TRBD2|TRBJ2-2|TRBV2
TGTGCCAGCATAAAGGATAGCGGGGCCACCGGGGAGCTGTTTTTT
CASIKDSGATGELFF
>NA|NA|TRBJ1-6|TRBV5-4
TGTGCCAGCAGCGACAAGCCCAGCTCCTATAATTCACCCCTCCACTTT
CASSDKPSSYNSPLHF
>NA|NA|TRBJ1-2|TRBV7-6
TGTGCCAGCAGCCCTCCGGGGAGAGCCTATAACTATGGCTACACCTTC
CASSPPGRAYNYGYTF
>NA|NA|TRBJ2-1|TRBV18
TGTGCCAGCTCAACGGGACCGAGAAATGAGCAGTTCTTC
CASSTGPRNEQFF
>NA|TRBD1|TRBJ2-1|TRBV5-1
TGCGCCAGCAGCTCACGACAGGGGGAGCACCCCGGTCCTAATGAGCAGTTCTTC
CASSSRQGEHPGPNEQFF
>NA|NA|TRBJ2-1|TRBV5-6
TGTGCCAGCAGCTTGGAGACAAACAATGAGCAGTTCTTC
CASSLETNNEQFF
>NA|TRBD1|TRBJ1-5|TRBV9
TGTGCCAGCAGCGGGGACAGCCTTAGTCAGCCCCAGCATTTT
CASSGDSLSQPQHF
>NA|NA|TRBJ1-1|TRBV6-5
TGTGCCAGCAGTTACGGCGACATGAACACTGAAGCTTTCTTT
CASSYGDMNTEAFF